The source of this TCR beta chain is a study of T cells in Graves' hyperthyroidism and ophthalmopathy. General study results and limits: In the analysis, a 13 V-J model separated ophthalmopathy from stable hyperthyroidism. Most clonotypes expanded in the thyroid (above 0.001) were also present in blood.

Regions amplified from RNA transcripts were the TCR beta CDR3 regions. First-round RT-PCR of the TCR CDR3 relied on the HTBI primer set. TCRdb analysed the multiplex PCR reads with MiXCR anew, one entry per CDR3 protein. The repertoire consists of around 250,000 distinct CDR3 sequences, with more than 14% occurring once and the leading ten covering 13%. Germline V lookup: CDR1 SGHVS, CDR2 FQNEAQ. The junction had 13 bases not matched to a gene; V was cut back by 0 bases and J by 7 bases. CDR3 length: 18 amino acids. This clonotype was recorded at least ten times. Its antigen is still unknown. The chain is built from TRBV7-8 and TRBJ2-1, with 9 bases fitting TRBD2. The TCR was taken from a woman aged 40-49 years with Graves' hyperthyroidism that later progressed to Graves' ophthalmopathy. Sample: blood. DNA for the CDR3: TGTGCCAGCAGCTTAGCGGTAAGAGCGGGAGGCTCGAAGAATGAGCAGTTCTTC. Translation: CASSLAVRAGGSKNEQFF.